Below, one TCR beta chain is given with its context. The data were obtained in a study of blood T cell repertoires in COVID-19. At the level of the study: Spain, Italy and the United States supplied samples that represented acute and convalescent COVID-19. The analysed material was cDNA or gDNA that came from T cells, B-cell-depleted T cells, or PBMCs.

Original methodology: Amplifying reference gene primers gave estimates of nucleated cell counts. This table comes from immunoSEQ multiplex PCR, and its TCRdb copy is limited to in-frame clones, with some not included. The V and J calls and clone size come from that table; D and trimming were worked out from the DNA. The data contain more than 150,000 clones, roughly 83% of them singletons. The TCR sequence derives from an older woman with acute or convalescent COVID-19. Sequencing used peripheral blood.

CDR3 region: CASSGLTGNYNEQFF. CDR3 in DNA: TGTGCCAGCAGCGGCCTGACAGGGAATTACAATGAGCAGTTCTTC. The chain employs TRBV5-5 and TRBJ2-1; TRBD1 aligns across 7 bases. Per germline, CDR1 SGHKS and CDR2 YYEKEE (reference sequence). CDR3 length: 15 residues. The junction had 8 bases not matched to a gene; V was cut back by 4 bases and J by 4 bases.